This note documents a single T cell receptor (beta chain) sequence. Its antigen is unknown. Trimming shortened V by 1 base and J by 0 bases, and 16 bases separated the two germline ends. The germline CDR1 and CDR2 sequences are LGHNT and FRNRAP. The CDR3 loop spans 18 amino acids. Assay: immunoSEQ multiplex PCR; the TCRdb copy retains only in-frame clones and omits some. This repertoire shows over 15,000 clones, roughly two thirds found once; its top ten account for approximately 22%. This record comes from a study of OX40 agonist ivuxolimab in advanced cancers. As for the study in general: The group had a mean age of around 60 years, ranged from 23 to 79, and was 82.7% male.

Study outcomes and limitations: CD4+ T cells averaged fewer expanded clones than CD8+ T cells.

The specimen was CD4+ or CD8+ T cells sorted from blood, collected in a trial of the OX40 agonist ivuxolimab. V is TRBV12-5 and J is TRBJ1-3, with D unresolved. This receptor was identified in an adult with an advanced solid tumor such as melanoma, head and neck, liver or kidney cancer. CDR3 DNA sequence: TGTGCTAGTGGTTTGGAACTCCCTGGGCAGTCCTCTGGAAACACCATATATTTT. Protein: CASGLELPGQSSGNTIYF. Full variable domain (outside the CDR3, taken from reference TRBV12-5 and TRBJ1-3): DARVTQTPRHKVTEMGQEVTMRCQPILGHNTVFWYRQTMMQGLELLAYFRNRAPLDDSGMPKDRFSAEMPDATLATLKIQPSEPRDSAVYFCASGLELPGQSSGNTIYFGEGSWLTVV.